Listed below are T cell receptor beta chains from one sample, sequenced in a study of PD-1 blockade in mismatch repair-deficient tumors. Produced via immunoSEQ multiplex PCR; TCRdb's table is partial and in-frame only. The sample gives 85,000 to 130,000 clones, 82% of which show up once; approximately 6.5% is in the top ten. The source material was peripheral blood, sampled approximately 35 weeks after starting pembrolizumab. The receptors were sampled from an adult with mismatch repair-deficient cancer. The CDR3 runs from the conserved cysteine through the conserved F or W. The order of the fields is CDR3 protein, clone size, D gene, J gene, V gene. A D gene is named only where the DNA matches it firmly. Part of the rows lack a size; the others show once, few, many or a class for expanded clones.

CASSQEPLAGHYNEQFF - TRBD2 TRBJ2-1 TRBV4-2
CASSQGRNQPQHF - - TRBJ1-5 TRBV4-1
CASSERTLGPRTEAFF - - TRBJ1-1 TRBV2
CASSSDRVLNEQFF - TRBD1 TRBJ2-1 TRBV7-2
CASSPGLKETQYF - - TRBJ2-5 TRBV18
CASSSEAGYEQYF - - TRBJ2-7 TRBV7-2
CASRTLLNTEAFF - - TRBJ1-1 TRBV4-1
CASSPYGTSGANRELFF - TRBD2 TRBJ2-2 TRBV7-9
CASSFASQLNEKLFF few - TRBJ1-4 TRBV5-6
CASSGDVYGYTF few - TRBJ1-2 TRBV25-1
CASGMGGVGETQYF - TRBD2 TRBJ2-5 TRBV12-5
CASSATGTRGEKLFF - - TRBJ1-4 TRBV25-1
CASSFGTDTGELFF - - TRBJ2-2 TRBV7-6
CSVVRSSGSGEQYF once TRBD2 TRBJ2-7 TRBV29-1
CASSFYGTAENEQFF - - TRBJ2-1 TRBV27
CASMGLAGVNEQFF few TRBD2 TRBJ2-1 TRBV10-2
CASSLERNTEAFF - - TRBJ1-1 TRBV7-2
CASSLGQGVQAFF - TRBD1 TRBJ1-1 TRBV5-1
CASSPYWGRPDNEQFF - - TRBJ2-1 TRBV27
CARDGRDRDLNTEAFF few TRBD1 TRBJ1-1 TRBV27
CASSQDSGTNTGELFF - - TRBJ2-2 TRBV4-3
CASSLVDYSNQPQHF - - TRBJ1-5 TRBV4-2
CSVPGQGGSNTEAFF - TRBD1 TRBJ1-1 TRBV29-1
CASSVDSYTEAFF - - TRBJ1-1 TRBV19
CASRPQPGDYEQYF - - TRBJ2-7 TRBV5-1
CASSGQGVSTEAFF once TRBD1 TRBJ1-1 TRBV7-9
CSVEDGGRYGYTF - - TRBJ1-2 TRBV29-1
CASRGDRNYEQYF - TRBD1 TRBJ2-7 TRBV19
CASSSKDSEKLFF - - TRBJ1-4 TRBV5-1
CASSFFIGTGAKQETQYF - TRBD1 TRBJ2-5 TRBV5-1
CASSLGRGGGAAEAFF - TRBD1 TRBJ1-1 TRBV7-6
CASSGRTSGRETQYF - TRBD2 TRBJ2-5 TRBV7-9